Listed below are T cell receptor beta chains from one sample, sequenced in a study of blood T cell repertoires in COVID-19. Clones were sequenced by immunoSEQ multiplex PCR, and TCRdb holds only the in-frame ones, with some missing. The sample includes about 240,000 clones, approximately 85% seen only once; the top ten take around 4%. Source material: peripheral blood. The source of these receptors is a man aged 45-60 years with acute or convalescent COVID-19. CDR3s include the opening cysteine and the closing phenylalanine or tryptophan. Each record gives: V gene, clone size, D gene, J gene, CDR3 DNA, CDR3 protein. D genes are given only for firm matches. Size values are once, few and many counts, or a class for expanded clones, and some rows have none.

>TRBV7-3|-|-|TRBJ1-3
TGTGCCAGCAGCCCATCATCAGGGGCTGGAAACACCATATATTTT
CASSPSSGAGNTIYF
>TRBV28|-|-|TRBJ1-5
TGTGCCGCGTCGGGGAATAGCAATCAGCCCCAGCATTTT
CAASGNSNQPQHF
>TRBV28|-|TRBD2|TRBJ2-1
TGTGCCAGCAGTTTAGCGGGAGGGCTCGATGAGCAGTTCTTC
CASSLAGGLDEQFF
>TRBV30|-|TRBD2|TRBJ2-7
TGTGCCTGGAGTGTACTAGCGGGAGGGCCTATCTACGAGCAGTACTTC
CAWSVLAGGPIYEQYF
>TRBV25-1|-|TRBD2|TRBJ2-2
TGTGCCAGCAGTGGGGACTATCACGCGAACACCGGGGAGCTGTTTTTT
CASSGDYHANTGELFF
>TRBV9|-|TRBD1|TRBJ1-4
TGTGCCAGCGGTAGGACAGGGGAGATTGAAAAACTGTTTTTT
CASGRTGEIEKLFF
>TRBV19|-|-|TRBJ1-5
TGTGCCAGTAGTCAGGGTCTTGGTCAGCCCCAGCATTTT
CASSQGLGQPQHF
>TRBV18|-|-|TRBJ1-1
TGTGCCAGCTCAGTTAGTGAGGTGAACACTGAAGCTTTCTTT
CASSVSEVNTEAFF
>TRBV28|-|TRBD1|TRBJ2-2
TGTGCCAGCAGTTTGGGGACAGGAGTGAACACCGGGGAGCTGTTTTTT
CASSLGTGVNTGELFF
>TRBV3-1/TRBV3-2|-|-|TRBJ1-6
TGTGCCAGCAGCCAACAGGCGACATATGGTTCACCCCTCCACTTT
CASSQQATYGSPLHF
>TRBV2|-|TRBD1|TRBJ1-4
TGTGCCAGCAGTGGGACAGGGGGACGGGAAAAACTGTTTTTT
CASSGTGGREKLFF
>TRBV12-3/TRBV12-4|-|-|TRBJ1-3
TGTGCCAGCTGCTCCGGACTAACCACCATATATTTT
CASCSGLTTIYF
>TRBV12-3/TRBV12-4|-|TRBD1|TRBJ1-2
TGTGCCAGCAGTTTGGGACAGGGGTACGGCTACACCTTC
CASSLGQGYGYTF
>TRBV7-3|-|-|TRBJ2-7
TGTGCCAGCAGCACAGGGTTGGGCTCCTACGAGCAGTACTTC
CASSTGLGSYEQYF
>TRBV4-1|-|TRBD1|TRBJ2-3
TGCGCCAGCAGCCACAACCGACAGGGGGTTAGGACAGATACGCAGTATTTT
CASSHNRQGVRTDTQYF
>TRBV11-2|-|-|TRBJ1-2
TGTGCCAGCAGCTCCGGGCCTCTCCCGGGGTACTATGGCTACACCTTC
CASSSGPLPGYYGYTF
>TRBV18|-|TRBD1|TRBJ1-2
TGTGCCAGCACATCAAACAGGGGATCCTATGGCTACACCTTC
CASTSNRGSYGYTF
>TRBV7-9|once|-|TRBJ1-2
TGTGCCAGCAGCCCCCGACAGAGAACCAACTATGGCTACACCTTC
CASSPRQRTNYGYTF
>TRBV18|-|TRBD1|TRBJ2-5
TGTGCCAGCTCACTTTACAGGGGGCAACAAGAGACCCAGTACTTC
CASSLYRGQQETQYF
>TRBV3-1/TRBV3-2|-|-|TRBJ2-5
TGTGCCAGCAGCCATGGCGGCCGCGGGACCCAGTACTTC
CASSHGGRGTQYF